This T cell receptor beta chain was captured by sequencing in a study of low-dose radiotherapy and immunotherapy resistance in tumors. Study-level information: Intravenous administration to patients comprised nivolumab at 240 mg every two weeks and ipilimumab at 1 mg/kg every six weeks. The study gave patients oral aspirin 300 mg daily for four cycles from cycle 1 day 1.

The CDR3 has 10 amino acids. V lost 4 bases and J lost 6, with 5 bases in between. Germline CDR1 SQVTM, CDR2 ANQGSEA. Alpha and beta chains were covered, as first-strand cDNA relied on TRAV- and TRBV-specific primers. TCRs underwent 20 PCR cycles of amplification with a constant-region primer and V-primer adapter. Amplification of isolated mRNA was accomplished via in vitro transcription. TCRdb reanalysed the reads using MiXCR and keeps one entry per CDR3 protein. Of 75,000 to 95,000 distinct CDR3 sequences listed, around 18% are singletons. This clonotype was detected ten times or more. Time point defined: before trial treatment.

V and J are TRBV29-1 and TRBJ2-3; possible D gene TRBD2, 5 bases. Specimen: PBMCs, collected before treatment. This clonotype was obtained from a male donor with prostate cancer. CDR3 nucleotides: TGCAGCGTTGCTAGCGATACGCAGTATTTT. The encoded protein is CSVASDTQYF.